This TCR beta chain appears in the sequencing data of a study of cytomegalovirus exposure and HLA in healthy donors. In the PCR, 60 Vbeta and 13 Jbeta primers were used. Original methodology: Later, 75 million to 100 million unique TCR beta chains were counted in an analysis, and approximately 10 million of them were shared. Using immunoSEQ multiplex PCR, the repertoire was profiled, and TCRdb retains in-frame clones only, with some absent. Clone size and the V and J calls come from that table; the DNA yielded D and trimming. The repertoire holds 150,000 to 200,000 clones, 62% seen once, with under 3% in the top ten. The sequence derives from a man in his forties in good health and CMV-seronegative. Sequencing was carried out using PBMCs.

This CDR3 reads CASSKSSYEQYF. The CDR3 DNA sequence: TGTGCCAGCAGCAAGAGCTCCTACGAGCAGTACTTC. J is TRBJ2-7 and V is TRBV7-8; D uncertain. CDR1 and CDR2 (germline): SGHVS, FQNEAQ. The CDR3 sequence is 12 residues long. V was pared by 5 bases and J by 0 bases, with 5 bases between.